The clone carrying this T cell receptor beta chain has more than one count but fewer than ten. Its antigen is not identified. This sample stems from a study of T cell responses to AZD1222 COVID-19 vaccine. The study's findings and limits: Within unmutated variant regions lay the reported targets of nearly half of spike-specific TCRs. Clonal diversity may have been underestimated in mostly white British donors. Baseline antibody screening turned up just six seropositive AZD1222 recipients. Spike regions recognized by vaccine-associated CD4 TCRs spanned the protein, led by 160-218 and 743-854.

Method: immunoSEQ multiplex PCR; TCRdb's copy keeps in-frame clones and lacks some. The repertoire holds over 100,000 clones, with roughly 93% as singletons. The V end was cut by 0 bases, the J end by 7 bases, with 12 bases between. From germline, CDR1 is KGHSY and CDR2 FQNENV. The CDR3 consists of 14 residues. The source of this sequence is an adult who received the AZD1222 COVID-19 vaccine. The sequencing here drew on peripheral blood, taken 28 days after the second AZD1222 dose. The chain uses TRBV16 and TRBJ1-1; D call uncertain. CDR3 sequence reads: CASSQSVGRGEAFF. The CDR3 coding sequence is TGTGCCAGCAGCCAATCGGTGGGCAGAGGTGAAGCTTTCTTT. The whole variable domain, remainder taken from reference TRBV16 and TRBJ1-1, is GEEVAQTPKHLVRGEGQKAKLYCAPIKGHSYVFWYQQVLKNEFKFLISFQNENVFDETGMPKERFSAKCLPNSPCSLEIQATKLEDSAVYFCASSQSVGRGEAFFGQGTRLTVV.